This T cell receptor (beta chain) was captured by sequencing in a study of blood T cell repertoires in COVID-19 (dated by TCRdb to the early 2020s). With respect to the entire study: The collaborator samples originated in the United States, Italy and Spain and spanned the acute and convalescent phases of COVID-19. Sample metadata almost always included a de-identified subject ID, COVID-19 status, age in years and sex. The prospective study material was composed of cDNA or gDNA derived from T cells, B-cell-depleted T cells, or PBMCs. The repertoires were released in a freely available public database meant as a resource for research on the immune response to SARS-CoV-2. Subjects who had been exposed to COVID-19, were actively infected with it, or had recovered from it provided the deeply sampled blood TCRbeta repertoires that made up the dataset. The samples were drawn from two sources: the first 160 participants of the ongoing ImmuneRACE study, and some 1,300 subjects contributed by 6 global collaborators. HLA class I and class II types, where available, came from metadata supplied by the sample provider rather than from assay-based typing. Paper-wide results and their limitations: The quantity of clinical and demographic metadata differed by source and by participant and was supplied without curation.

The immunoSEQ Assay, a bias-controlled multiplex PCR, was used to amplify TCRbeta CDR3 regions from genomic DNA. In the original analysis: Within the assay, amplification of reference gene primers was used to estimate how many nucleated cells each sample contained. To quantify the absolute abundance of each unique TCRbeta CDR3 rearrangement, sequence reads were collapsed and filtered. For each sample, productive Simpson clonality was calculated as the square root of Simpson's diversity index across productive rearrangements. Here the immuneACCESS table is served through TCRdb, limited to in-frame sequences with V and J called. Missing clones are a known gap in these copies; in checked studies unresolved V genes cover under half, and the rest lacks a known reason. From that table come the V and J calls and clone size; the DNA was used to work out D and trimming. For this sample the table gives about 150,000 clones, of which about three quarters were detected only once. The top ten hold roughly 1.7% of the sample.

In the case of this clone: Its antigen target is currently unknown. Nothing much larger sits one base from this clone, and base qualities are not available.

The collaborating institutions used their own protocols to collect whole blood in K2EDTA tubes. Collaborator samples were shipped for TCRbeta analysis as frozen whole blood, isolated PBMCs, or DNA extracted from either sample type. Reading the germline V gene gives CDR1 LGHNA and CDR2 YNFKEQ. V is reduced by 2 bases and J by 4 bases, leaving a spacing of 11 bases between them. Reading from cysteine to phenylalanine, the CDR3 counts 14 amino acids. Here the CDR3 DNA is all that survives: 42 bases in frame from base 1. The chain is made from TRBV4-2 and TRBJ2-5; the D gene is perhaps TRBD1, on 6 matching bases. This clonotype originated in a man of 80 years or more with acute or convalescent COVID-19. The sequenced material came from peripheral blood. The CDR3 here reads CASSQSVGAETQYF. The bases read TGTGCCAGCAGCCAATCCGTGGGGGCAGAGACCCAGTACTTC.